What follows describes a single T cell receptor (beta chain). The time point: baseline, week 1 (first vaccination visit). Specified treatment: pre-vaccination baseline after standard-of-care therapy. The source of the sample is a study of a mutant IDH1 vaccine in newly diagnosed glioma. TCRdb's table, derived via immunoSEQ multiplex PCR, lists solely in-frame clones and lacks some. The profile shows about 66,000 clones, about 86% of them singletons. This receptor was obtained from a man younger than 45 with glioma. Specimen: PBMCs, collected from a glioma patient treated with radiotherapy, temozolomide or both.

DNA of the CDR3: TGTGCCAGCACTGCGGACAGTCGGGAGCTGTTTTTT. It specifies CASTADSRELFF. The chain has TRBV28 and TRBJ2-2; the D gene is possibly TRBD1 (6 bases). Deletions cut 7 bases from V and 9 bases from J, with 12 bases between. Germline-derived CDR1 and CDR2 are MDHEN and SYDVKM. This CDR3 comprises 12 residues. The whole variable domain, filled in from reference TRBV28 and TRBJ2-2, reads DVKVTQSSRYLVKRTGEKVFLECVQDMDHENMFWYRQDPGLGLRLIYFSYDVKMKEKGDIPEGYSVSREKKERFSLILESASTNQTSMYLCASTADSRELFFGEGSRLTVL.